What follows describes a single T cell receptor (beta chain). This entry comes from a study of blood T cells in healthy people across ages. The ends were cut back, 0 bases at V and 4 bases at J, with 10 bases in the middle. CDR3 size: 15 residues. Per the germline V gene, CDR1 is SGHRS and CDR2 is YFSETQ. Using a J-beta primer mix together with a sample-barcoded 5' primer, a second PCR was run for about 7 to 12 cycles. A single record per CDR3 protein comes from TCRdb applying MiXCR to the 5' RACE reads. The table has some 750,000 distinct CDR3 sequences, approximately 21% seen once. Healthy Caucasians from Russia aged about 6 to 90 served as donors.

J is TRBJ2-2 and V is TRBV5-1; D not certain. This TCR was recovered from a man in his sixties or seventies in good health. Source material: blood. The CDR3: CASSLVFFPTGELFF. The CDR3, as DNA: TGCGCCAGCAGCTTGGTATTCTTCCCCACCGGGGAGCTGTTTTTT.